Below, 4 T cell receptor beta chains from the same sample are listed, as sequenced in a study of radiotherapy plus CTLA-4 blockade in lung cancer. Method: immunoSEQ multiplex PCR; TCRdb's copy keeps in-frame clones and lacks some. The sample lists approximately 98,000 clones, 82% occurring once. The sequences come from peripheral blood, collected from a patient treated with radiotherapy plus ipilimumab. The receptors shown here come from a human donor with non-small cell lung cancer who had a partial response to radiotherapy plus ipilimumab.

The V gene is TRBV9, the J gene TRBJ2-3, with D possibly matching TRBD2 (5 bases). Germline CDR1 is SGDLS and CDR2 is YYNGEE. The V gene lost 4 bases and the J gene lost 6 bases, with 18 bases spanning the gap. The length of the CDR3 is 15 residues. CDR3 loop: CASSFSAALPDTQYF. The CDR3 nucleotides are TGTGCCAGCAGCTTTTCAGCGGCCTTACCTGATACGCAGTATTTT.

This sequence joins TRBV28 and TRBJ2-5; 7 nucleotides line up with TRBD1. Germline V gives CDR1 MDHEN, CDR2 SYDVKM. The CDR3 is 17 amino acids. V was clipped by 2 bases and J by 0 bases; unmatched bases: 9. CDR3 region: CASSLAPGDSHQETQYF. In DNA form, the CDR3 reads TGTGCCAGCAGTTTAGCTCCCGGGGACAGCCACCAAGAGACCCAGTACTTC.

This clone was seen a few times. This chain links TRBV6-6 with TRBJ2-5; the match to TRBD2 covers 7 bases. CDR3 length equals 14 residues. V dropped 6 bases and J dropped 5; count of bases not matched to a gene: 9. Germline V lookup: CDR1 MNHNY, CDR2 SVGAGI (reference sequence). The CDR3 DNA reads TGTGCCAGCAGGGACCGGACTAGATGGGAGACCCAGTACTTC. Translated, it gives CASRDRTRWETQYF.

The V call is TRBV5-1, the J call TRBJ2-3; 8 bases are a match to TRBD1. Germline CDR1 SGHRS, CDR2 YFSETQ. The ends lost 3 bases at V and 4 bases at J; junction bases unmatched: 4. The CDR3 spans 14 residues. As DNA, the CDR3 is TGCGCCAGCAGCTCGACAGGGGTAGCAGATACGCAGTATTTT. It translates to CASSSTGVADTQYF.